This T cell receptor (beta chain) was recovered during a study of blood T cell repertoires in COVID-19. With V trimmed by 4 bases and J by 4 bases, 8 bases remained unmatched. The germline CDR1 and CDR2 sequences are MGHRA and YSYEKL. The CDR3 runs 15 residues. Clones were read by immunoSEQ multiplex PCR, and TCRdb kept only the in-frame ones, dropping some. Here the sample spans tens of thousands of clones, over 80% being singletons. The clonotype comes from a woman at least 80 years old with acute or convalescent COVID-19. Sequencing used peripheral blood. The V and J genes are TRBV4-1 and TRBJ2-3; 7 bases map to TRBD2. The CDR3 sequence: CASSPTAGVPDTQYF. The CDR3 DNA follows: TGCGCCAGCAGCCCTACTGCGGGAGTCCCAGATACGCAGTATTTT.